This record concerns one TCR beta chain sequence. No cognate antigen has been identified for it. Base qualities are not recorded, but no much larger clone differs from it by a single base. These data originate in a study of blood T cell repertoires in COVID-19 (TCRdb year 2020). Concerning the study at large: Samples from collaborators originated in the United States, Italy and Spain and spanned both the acute and convalescent phases of COVID-19. The prospective study material was composed of cDNA or gDNA derived from T cells, B-cell-depleted T cells, or PBMCs. Subjects who had been exposed to COVID-19, were actively infected with it, or had recovered from it provided the deeply sampled blood TCRbeta repertoires that made up the dataset. A freely available public database, intended as a resource for researchers studying the immune response to SARS-CoV-2, is where the repertoires were released. Samples came from the ongoing ImmuneRACE study (first 160 participants) plus 1,254 subjects from 6 global collaborators. The sample metadata nearly always contained a de-identified subject ID, COVID-19 status, age in years and sex. HLA class I and class II types, where available, came from metadata supplied by the sample provider rather than from assay-based typing.

Enrolling through a virtual design, the prospective study's participants ranged in age from roughly 18 to 89 years and lived across some 23 United States geographic areas. In the prospective study, participants were assigned to cohorts based on the clinical history participants reported in a screening survey and a study questionnaire. A participant counted as exposed if, within 2 weeks of entering the study, that participant had been in contact with someone who had a PCR-confirmed or clinician-diagnosed COVID-19 case. Each participant in the prospective study had whole blood, serum and a nasopharyngeal or oropharyngeal swab collected by mobile phlebotomists. Over a roughly 2-month period, participants in the prospective study had the option of providing additional blood draws and questionnaires. Blood samples from the prospective study were shipped frozen or at room temperature prior to DNA extraction.

V is reduced by 4 bases and J by 4 bases, leaving a spacing of 17 bases between them. From its cysteine to its phenylalanine, the CDR3 spans 15 amino acids. Of all the DNA, just the CDR3 is kept, 45 bases in frame from base 1. The germline V gene yields SGHTS for CDR1 and YDEGEE for CDR2. Overall study results and their limits: The amount of clinical and demographic metadata varied by source and participant and was provided uncurated.

TCRbeta CDR3 regions were amplified from genomic DNA by means of the immunoSEQ Assay, a bias-controlled multiplex PCR. The published analysis was carried out like this. The number of nucleated cells in each sample was estimated from the amplification of reference gene primers within the assay. To quantify the absolute abundance of each unique TCRbeta CDR3 rearrangement, sequence reads were collapsed and filtered. Productive Simpson clonality was computed per sample as the square root of Simpson's diversity index over productive rearrangements. Entries here come from immuneACCESS through TCRdb and include only in-frame sequences with V and J called. Some clones fail to appear in such tables; in the studies checked, an unresolved V gene covers under half of the shortfall, and the cause of the remainder is unknown. V, J and clone size reflect that table, while D and trimming were determined from the DNA. This sample is represented by 200,000 to 250,000 clones; around nine tenths of them were singletons. The ten largest make up approximately 3.7% of the sample.

The sequenced sample consisted of PBMCs or T cells enriched from blood (not recorded which). The clonotype was recovered from a woman under 40 who had been exposed to COVID-19. The rearranged chain carries TRBV5-8 and TRBJ1-2; a tentative D call is TRBD1 (6 bases match). The CDR3 is CASSLGTTPFYGYTF. The nucleotide sequence reads as follows: TGTGCCAGCAGCCTTGGGACAACCCCTTTCTATGGCTACACCTTC.